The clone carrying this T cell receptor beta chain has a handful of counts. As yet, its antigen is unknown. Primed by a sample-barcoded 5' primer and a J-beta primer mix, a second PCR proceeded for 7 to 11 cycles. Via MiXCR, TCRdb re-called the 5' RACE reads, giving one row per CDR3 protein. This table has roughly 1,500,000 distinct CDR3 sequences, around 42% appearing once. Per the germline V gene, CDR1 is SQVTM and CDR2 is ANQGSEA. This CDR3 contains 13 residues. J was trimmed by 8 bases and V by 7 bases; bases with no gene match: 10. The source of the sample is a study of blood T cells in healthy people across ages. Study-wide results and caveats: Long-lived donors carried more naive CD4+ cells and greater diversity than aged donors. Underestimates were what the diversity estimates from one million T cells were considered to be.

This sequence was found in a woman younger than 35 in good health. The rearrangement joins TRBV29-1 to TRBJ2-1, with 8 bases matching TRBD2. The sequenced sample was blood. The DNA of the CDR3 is TGCAGCGCCTCGGGACTAGGCGGGCATGAGCAGTTCTTC. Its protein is CSASGLGGHEQFF.